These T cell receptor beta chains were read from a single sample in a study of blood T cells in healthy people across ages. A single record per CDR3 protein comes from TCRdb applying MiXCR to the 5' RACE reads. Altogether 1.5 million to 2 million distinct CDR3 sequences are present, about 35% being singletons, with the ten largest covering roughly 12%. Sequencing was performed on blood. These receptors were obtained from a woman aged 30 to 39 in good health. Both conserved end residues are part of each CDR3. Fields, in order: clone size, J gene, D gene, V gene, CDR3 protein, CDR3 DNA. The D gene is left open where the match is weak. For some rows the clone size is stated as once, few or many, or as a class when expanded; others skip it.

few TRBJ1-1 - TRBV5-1 CASSLGALSGAFF TGCGCCAGCAGCTTGGGGGCGCTGTCTGGGGCTTTCTTT
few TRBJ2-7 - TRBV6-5 CASSYSTGSSYEQYF TGTGCCAGCAGTTACTCGACCGGGAGCTCCTACGAGCAGTACTTC
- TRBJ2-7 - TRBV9 CASSVGPPETEQYF TGTGCCAGCAGCGTGGGGCCACCCGAAACCGAGCAGTACTTC
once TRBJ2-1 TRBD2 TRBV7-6 CASSLGTSGGSSRQFF TGTGCCAGCAGCTTAGGGACTAGCGGGGGGTCATCCCGGCAGTTCTTC
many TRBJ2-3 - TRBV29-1 CSVAGQLTSTDTQYF TGCAGCGTTGCGGGTCAGCTAACTAGCACAGATACGCAGTATTTT
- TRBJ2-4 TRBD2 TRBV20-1 CSAVTSGRGSDIQYF TGCAGTGCTGTTACTAGCGGGAGGGGTTCGGACATTCAGTACTTC
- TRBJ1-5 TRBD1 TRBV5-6 CASSPGQGVNNQPQHF TGTGCCAGCAGCCCCGGGCAGGGGGTAAACAATCAGCCCCAGCATTTT
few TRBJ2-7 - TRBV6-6 CASSYSEGASQYEQYF TGTGCCAGCAGTTACTCGGAAGGGGCTAGCCAGTACGAGCAGTACTTC
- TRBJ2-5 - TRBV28 CASSPQTAFTTQYF TGTGCCAGCAGTCCCCAGACAGCCTTTACGACCCAGTACTTC
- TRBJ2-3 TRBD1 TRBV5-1 CASSLGGDRGPQYF TGCGCCAGCAGCTTGGGGGGGGACAGGGGGCCGCAGTATTTT
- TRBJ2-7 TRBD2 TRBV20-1 CSALTRLAGGDEQYF TGCAGTGCTCTCACCCGACTAGCGGGGGGAGACGAGCAGTACTTC
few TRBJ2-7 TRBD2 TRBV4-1 CASSQVGAGGAEQYF TGCGCCAGCAGCCAAGTAGGCGCGGGAGGGGCCGAGCAGTACTTC
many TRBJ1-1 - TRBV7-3 CASSLTLNTEAFF TGTGCCAGCAGTTTGACACTTAACACTGAAGCTTTCTTT
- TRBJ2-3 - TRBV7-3 CAGSSGVPDTQYF TGTGCCGGCAGCTCGGGGGTTCCAGATACGCAGTATTTT
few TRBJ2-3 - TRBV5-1 CASSDYRDGVTDTQYF TGCGCCAGCAGCGACTACCGGGACGGAGTCACAGATACGCAGTATTTT
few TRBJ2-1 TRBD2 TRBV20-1 CSARDSSGGNYNEQFF TGCAGTGCTAGAGATAGTAGCGGGGGAAACTACAATGAGCAGTTCTTC
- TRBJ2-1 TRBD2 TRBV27 CASHRASGIYNEQFF TGTGCCAGCCACCGGGCTAGCGGTATCTACAATGAGCAGTTCTTC
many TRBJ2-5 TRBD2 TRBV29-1 CSTSGREPLRTQYF TGCAGCACCAGCGGGCGGGAGCCCCTCAGGACCCAGTACTTC
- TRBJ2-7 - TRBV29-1 CSVELGSSYEQYF TGCAGCGTTGAATTAGGGTCCTCCTACGAGCAGTACTTC
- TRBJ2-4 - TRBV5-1 CASSLDPDSYLAKNIQYF TGCGCCAGCAGCTTGGACCCTGACAGCTACCTAGCCAAAAACATTCAGTACTTC
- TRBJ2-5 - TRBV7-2 CASRKTTNQETQYF TGTGCCAGCAGAAAAACTACAAACCAAGAGACCCAGTACTTC
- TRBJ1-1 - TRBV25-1 CASTSPLNTEAFF TGTGCCAGCACCAGCCCTCTGAACACTGAAGCTTTCTTT
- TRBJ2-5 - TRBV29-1 CSVEDFRGRNEQYF TGCAGCGTTGAAGATTTCAGGGGAAGGAATGAGCAGTACTTC
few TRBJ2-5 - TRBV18 CASSPRRLDQETQYF TGTGCCAGCTCACCCCGGAGACTGGATCAAGAGACCCAGTACTTC
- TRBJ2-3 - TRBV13 CASRWGGADTQYF TGTGCCAGCAGGTGGGGAGGTGCAGATACGCAGTATTTT
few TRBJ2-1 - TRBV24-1 CATSGGSRYNEQFF TGTGCCACCAGTGGAGGGAGTAGATACAATGAGCAGTTCTTC
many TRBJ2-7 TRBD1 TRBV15 CATSRTGDEQYF TGTGCCACCAGCAGGACAGGGGATGAGCAGTACTTC
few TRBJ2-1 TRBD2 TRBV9 CASSGSSKAGGSPNEQFF TGTGCCAGCAGCGGGTCATCGAAAGCGGGAGGAAGCCCCAATGAGCAGTTCTTC
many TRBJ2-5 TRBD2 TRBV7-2 CASSWGLAGGIETQYF TGTGCCAGCAGCTGGGGACTAGCGGGGGGCATCGAGACCCAGTACTTC
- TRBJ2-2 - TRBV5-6 CASSLFERNTGELFF TGTGCCAGCAGCTTGTTCGAGCGGAACACCGGGGAGCTGTTTTTT
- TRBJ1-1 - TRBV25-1 CASRGPHTEAFF TGTGCCAGTCGGGGGCCTCACACTGAAGCTTTCTTT
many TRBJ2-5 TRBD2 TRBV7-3 CASSFLAGLQETQYF TGTGCCAGCAGCTTTCTAGCGGGCCTCCAAGAGACCCAGTACTTC
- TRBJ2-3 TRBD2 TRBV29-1 CSVAGPAGGPSTDTQYF TGCAGCGTTGCAGGGCCAGCGGGGGGCCCTAGCACAGATACGCAGTATTTT
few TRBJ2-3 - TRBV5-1 CASSETPDYPDTQYF TGCGCCAGCAGCGAAACACCAGACTACCCAGATACGCAGTATTTT
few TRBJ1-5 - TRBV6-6 CASSGTSDHQPQHF TGTGCCAGCAGCGGGACATCTGACCATCAGCCCCAGCATTTT
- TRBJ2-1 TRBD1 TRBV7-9 CASSRLTGVNEQFF TGTGCCAGCAGCCGCCTGACAGGGGTCAATGAGCAGTTCTTC
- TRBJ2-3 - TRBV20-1 CSARDGGGADTQYF TGCAGTGCTAGAGACGGAGGAGGGGCGGATACGCAGTATTTT
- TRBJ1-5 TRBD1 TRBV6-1 CASRGTGPNQPQHF TGTGCCAGCCGCGGGACAGGACCCAATCAGCCCCAGCATTTT
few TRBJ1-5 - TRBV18 CASSPARDLRNQPQHF TGTGCCAGCTCACCGGCGAGGGATTTGCGCAATCAGCCCCAGCATTTT
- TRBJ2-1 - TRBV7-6 CASSPGYERFF TGTGCCAGCAGCCCCGGATATGAGCGGTTCTTC
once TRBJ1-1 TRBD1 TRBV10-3 CAAPGGVSEAFF TGTGCCGCCCCAGGGGGTGTTTCTGAAGCTTTCTTT
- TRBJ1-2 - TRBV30 CAWNGAFAPGRYGYTF TGTGCCTGGAACGGCGCCTTCGCCCCAGGGCGGTATGGCTACACCTTC
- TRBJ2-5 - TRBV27 CAGSPSSGRGETQYF TGTGCCGGCAGTCCCAGTAGTGGCAGGGGAGAGACCCAGTACTTC
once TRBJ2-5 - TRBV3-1 CASSQFTETQYF TGTGCCAGCAGCCAATTTACCGAGACCCAGTACTTC
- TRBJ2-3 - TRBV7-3 CASGLHIADTQYF TGTGCCAGCGGCCTACACATAGCGGATACGCAGTATTTT
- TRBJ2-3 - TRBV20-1 CSARSSVEGDTQYF TGCAGTGCTAGAAGTTCGGTAGAGGGAGATACGCAGTATTTT
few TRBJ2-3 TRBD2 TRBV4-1 CASSPRRGGGAVDTQYF TGCGCCAGCAGCCCCCGGAGGGGCGGGGGGGCAGTAGATACGCAGTATTTT
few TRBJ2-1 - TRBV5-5 CASSSAAPSYNEQFF TGTGCCAGCAGCAGCGCAGCCCCGTCCTACAATGAGCAGTTCTTC
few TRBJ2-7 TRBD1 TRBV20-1 CSATLAGTGGYEQYF TGCAGTGCTACCCTCGCGGGGACAGGGGGCTACGAGCAGTACTTC
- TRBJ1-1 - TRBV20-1 CSARDPTTPGTGNTEAFF TGCAGTGCTAGAGATCCTACGACCCCGGGAACCGGGAACACTGAAGCTTTCTTT
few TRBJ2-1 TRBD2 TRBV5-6 CASSLSRGGTSEQFF TGTGCCAGCAGCTTGAGCCGCGGGGGGACATCGGAGCAGTTCTTC
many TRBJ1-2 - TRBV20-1 CSARPQGSDYGYTF TGCAGTGCTAGACCGCAGGGTTCGGACTATGGCTACACCTTC
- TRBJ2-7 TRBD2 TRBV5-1 CASSSLAGSTYEQYF TGCGCCAGCAGCTCATTAGCGGGTTCGACCTACGAGCAGTACTTC
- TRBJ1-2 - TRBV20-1 CSAPTGTSYGYTF TGCAGTGCTCCGACCGGGACTTCTTATGGCTACACCTTC
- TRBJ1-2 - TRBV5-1 CASSLALGDYGYTF TGCGCCAGCAGCTTGGCGTTGGGGGACTATGGCTACACCTTC
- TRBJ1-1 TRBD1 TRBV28 CASSNYRGQAFF TGTGCCAGCAGCAATTACAGGGGGCAAGCTTTCTTT
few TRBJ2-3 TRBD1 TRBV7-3 CASSLGWSRDSHTDTQYF TGTGCCAGCAGCTTAGGCTGGAGTAGGGACAGTCACACAGATACGCAGTATTTT
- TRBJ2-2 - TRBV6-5 CASRSPQGTGGLFF TGTGCCAGCCGGTCACCGCAGGGCACCGGGGGGCTGTTTTTT
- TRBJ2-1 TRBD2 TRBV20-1 CSATSTSGNEQFF TGCAGTGCTACGTCGACTAGCGGTAATGAGCAGTTCTTC